This T cell receptor beta chain was recovered during a study of blood T cell repertoires in COVID-19. Repertoires were generated with immunoSEQ multiplex PCR, while TCRdb's copy carries only in-frame clones and drops some. The sample has roughly 400,000 clones, about 86% seen once. The source material was PBMCs or T cells enriched from blood (not recorded which). The source of this sequence is a woman aged 45-59 years who had recovered from COVID-19.

CDR3 in amino acids: CASSKGKRGGKNIQYF. DNA of the CDR3: TGTGCCAGCAGCAAAGGAAAACGGGGGGGAAAAAACATTCAGTACTTC. This sequence joins TRBV21-1 and TRBJ2-4; the DNA was not used to check the table's D call, TRBD2. TRBV21-1 is termed a pseudogene. The CDR3 spans 16 residues.